The 20 T cell receptor beta chains listed next were all sequenced from one sample in a study of technical replicates of blood from a few donors. Sequencing used immunoSEQ multiplex PCR; TCRdb keeps in-frame clones, though not all of them. The sample comprises under 100,000 clones, approximately 96% of which are singletons, and over 0.2% rests with the top ten. The sequenced material came from T cells isolated from PBMCs. The receptors come from a human donor in good health.

The chain is built from TRBV19 and TRBJ1-1; D gene ambiguous. The CDR3 covers 14 residues. Trimming shortened V by 3 bases and J by 2 bases, and 10 bases separated the two germline ends. CDR1 and CDR2 from the germline V gene are LNHDA and SQIVND (reference sequence). The CDR3 sequence: CASSMRHTNTEAFF. CDR3 coding DNA: TGTGCCAGTAGTATGAGGCACACCAACACTGAAGCTTTCTTT.

The genes are TRBV28 and TRBJ1-2; D uncertain. V lost 3 bases and J lost 1, with 12 bases in between. CDR1 and CDR2 from the germline V gene are MDHEN and SYDVKM. The CDR3 is made up of 15 amino acids. DNA of the CDR3: TGTGCCAGCAGTTTTGCGGGAGTTTATAACTATGGCTACACCTTC. Amino acid sequence: CASSFAGVYNYGYTF.

This clone was detected once. The gene calls are TRBV14 and TRBJ1-1; no definite D call. The CDR3 runs to 12 residues. CDR1 is SGHDN, CDR2 FVKESK, per germline. Trimming pared 4 bases from V and 4 bases from J, leaving 7 bases between. CDR3 amino acids: CASSLYSTEAFF. The CDR3 DNA reads as TGTGCCAGCAGCCTTTACAGCACTGAAGCTTTCTTT.

On this clone: An end of the junction differs from the germline gene, which may be a read error. The V call is TRBV7-2, the J call TRBJ1-1; a weak D match, TRBD1 (6 bases). The CDR3 runs to 12 residues. Germline V gene sequence: CDR1 SGHTA, CDR2 FQGNSA. The CDR3 loop is CASSLGDTQGLF. The CDR3 region has the DNA TGTGCCAGCAGCTTAGGGGACACCCAGGGACTCTTT.

The CDR3 DNA reads as TGTGCCAGTAGTGCAAGCACCGTCGGGACAGGTGGAAACACCATATATTTT. Residues: CASSASTVGTGGNTIYF. This sequence joins TRBV19 and TRBJ1-3; the match to TRBD1 covers 8 bases. The CDR3 has 17 amino acids. Germline V CDR1 and CDR2: LNHDA, SQIVND (reference sequence). V dropped 5 bases and J dropped 3; count of bases not matched to a gene: 12.

This chain joins TRBV5-1 and TRBJ2-3; a possible D gene is TRBD2 (5 bases). The V end lost 7 bases, the J end lost 3 bases, and 9 bases lay between the germline ends. The CDR3 is made up of 12 amino acids. Germline values: CDR1 SGHRS, CDR2 YFSETQ. The CDR3 protein is CASRPGTDTQYF. CDR3 coding DNA: TGCGCCAGCCGACCGGGGACAGATACGCAGTATTTT.

J is TRBJ2-7 and V is TRBV28; TRBD2 is a possible D gene (6 bases). V lost 5 bases, J lost 7 bases, and 21 bases lay in between. The germline CDR1 and CDR2 sequences are MDHEN and SYDVKM. This CDR3 comprises 15 residues. The DNA for the CDR3 is TGTGCCAGCAGTCCCCAGCGGGTCCCTACGCAAGAGCAGTACTTC. Amino acid sequence: CASSPQRVPTQEQYF.

V gene TRBV6-6 combines with J gene TRBJ1-1; a weak D match, TRBD1 (6 bases). Germline CDR1 and CDR2: MNHNY and SVGAGI (reference sequence). Trimming removed 5 bases from V and 1 base from J, with 14 bases in between. The CDR3 extends over 15 amino acids. As DNA, the CDR3 is TGTGCCAGCAGTGGGTCAGGGGCCAAGAACACTGAAGCTTTCTTT. Residues: CASSGSGAKNTEAFF.

The sample holds one count of this clone. This sequence joins TRBV5-1 and TRBJ1-6; perhaps TRBD1 as D (5 bases). V lost 5 bases and J 6 bases, leaving 18 bases between the germline ends. The CDR3 is 16 amino acids. The germline V gene encodes CDR1 SGHRS and CDR2 YFSETQ. Here the CDR3 reads CASRDTVIERNSPLHF. The CDR3, as DNA: TGCGCCAGCAGGGACACCGTAATCGAACGTAATTCACCCCTCCACTTT.

The chain recombines TRBV28 with TRBJ2-5; the match to TRBD2 covers 7 bases. Germline V gene data show CDR1 as MDHEN and CDR2 as SYDVKM. The ends lost 2 bases at V and 0 bases at J; junction bases unmatched: 12. The length of the CDR3 is 18 residues. CDR3 loop: CASSLGRAASGYQETQYF. In nucleotides, the CDR3 is TGTGCCAGCAGTTTAGGCAGGGCGGCTAGCGGTTACCAAGAGACCCAGTACTTC. The full variable domain, rest sourced from reference TRBV28 and TRBJ2-5, is DVKVTQSSRYLVKRTGEKVFLECVQDMDHENMFWYRQDPGLGLRLIYFSYDVKMKEKGDIPEGYSVSREKKERFSLILESASTNQTSMYLCASSLGRAASGYQETQYFGPGTRLLVL.

The chain joins TRBV6-1 to TRBJ1-5; tentatively, D is TRBD1 (5 bases). Looked up from germline, CDR1 is MNHNS and CDR2 is SASEGT. The CDR3 runs 14 residues. Trimming cost V 3 bases and J 7 bases, with 13 bases left between them. The CDR3 region has the DNA TGTGCCAGCAGTGACAGGGTAGGTGAGCAGCCCCAGCATTTT. Translating gives CASSDRVGEQPQHF.

The chain combines TRBV11-3 with TRBJ1-1; D is undetermined. CDR1 SGHNT and CDR2 YENEEA come from the germline V gene. This CDR3 is 12 amino acids long. Trimming cost V 5 bases and J 7 bases, with 11 bases left between them. CDR3 amino acids: CASSPPGSEAFF. For the CDR3, the DNA is TGTGCCAGCAGCCCCCCCGGGAGTGAAGCTTTCTTT.

The chain has TRBV4-1 and TRBJ2-1; 11 bases fit TRBD2. Germline CDR1 is MGHRA and CDR2 is YSYEKL. V shed 2 bases and J 9 bases; nucleotides not matched to a gene: 9. There are 16 residues in the CDR3. CDR3 sequence reads: CASSQFLAGGLGEQFF. CDR3 nucleotide sequence: TGCGCCAGCAGCCAATTTCTAGCGGGAGGACTGGGTGAGCAGTTCTTC.

Here the CDR3 DNA reads TGTGCCAGTAGTGTTAGCGGGGCCTACGAGCAGTACTTC. Its translation is CASSVSGAYEQYF. The chain links TRBV19 to TRBJ2-7; 8 bases line up with TRBD2. Unmatched junction bases numbered 2, after V lost 5 bases and J lost 2 bases. Germline-derived CDR1 and CDR2 are LNHDA and SQIVND (reference sequence). The CDR3 covers 13 residues. The entire variable domain, with the rest obtained from reference TRBV19 and TRBJ2-7, is as follows: DGGITQSPKYLFRKEGQNVTLSCEQNLNHDAMYWYRQDPGQGLRLIYYSQIVNDFQKGDIAEGYSVSREKKESFPLTVTSAQKNPTAFYLCASSVSGAYEQYFGPGTRLTVT.

This chain joins TRBV9 and TRBJ1-2; D gene uncertain. Germline V gives CDR1 SGDLS, CDR2 YYNGEE. This CDR3 region has 13 residues. Trimming shortened V by 0 bases and J by 8 bases, and 11 bases separated the two germline ends. The CDR3 protein is CASSVAWQNGYTF. The CDR3 nucleotides are TGTGCCAGCAGCGTAGCGTGGCAAAACGGCTACACCTTC.

This chain links TRBV27 with TRBJ2-3; 7 positions agree with TRBD2. From germline, CDR1 is MNHEY and CDR2 SMNVEV (reference sequence). The CDR3 is 14 amino acids. The V gene end was trimmed by 2 bases and the J gene end by 1 base; junction bases not matched to a gene: 0. CDR3 nucleotide sequence: TGTGCCAGCAGTTTAACTAGCGGCACAGATACGCAGTATTTT. This gives the protein CASSLTSGTDTQYF.

The chain combines TRBV29-1 with TRBJ2-2; possibly TRBD1 for D (7 bases). The CDR3 totals 16 residues. Germline V gives CDR1 SQVTM, CDR2 ANQGSEA. With 3 bases removed from V and 7 bases from J, the gap between germline ends came to 21 bases. The CDR3 coding sequence is TGCAGCGTTGAGGAGGGGAGAGGGGGCTATGACGGGGAGCTGTTTTTT. It is translated as CSVEEGRGGYDGELFF.

This chain links TRBV5-1 with TRBJ2-7, with TRBD1 matching 9 bases. The CDR3 has 16 amino acids. The J segment lost 1 base and the V segment lost 4 bases, leaving 9 bases of the junction unmatched. Germline V gene sequence: CDR1 SGHRS, CDR2 YFSETQ. In DNA form, the CDR3 reads TGCGCCAGCAGCCCAACCGGGACAGGGATTTCCTACGAGCAGTACTTC. Translating it yields CASSPTGTGISYEQYF.

The chain couples TRBV14 to TRBJ2-7; a possible D gene is TRBD1 (5 bases). Germline CDR1 is SGHDN and CDR2 is FVKESK. V gave up 4 bases and J gave up 1 base, with 11 bases separating them. CDR3 length equals 14 residues. The DNA for the CDR3 is TGTGCCAGCAGCCCCAGGGTTCAGTCCTACGAGCAGTACTTC. Translation: CASSPRVQSYEQYF.

This clone appeared a single time. The rearrangement links TRBV9 to TRBJ2-3, with 16 bases identical to TRBD2. CDR1 and CDR2 from the germline V gene are SGDLS and YYNGEE. The CDR3 is 19 amino acids. J gave up 4 bases and V 3 bases, and 11 bases lay outside the gene matches. Here the CDR3 reads CASSAPSGLAGGWADTQYF. CDR3 nucleotides: TGTGCCAGCAGCGCGCCGTCGGGACTAGCGGGGGGGTGGGCAGATACGCAGTATTTT.